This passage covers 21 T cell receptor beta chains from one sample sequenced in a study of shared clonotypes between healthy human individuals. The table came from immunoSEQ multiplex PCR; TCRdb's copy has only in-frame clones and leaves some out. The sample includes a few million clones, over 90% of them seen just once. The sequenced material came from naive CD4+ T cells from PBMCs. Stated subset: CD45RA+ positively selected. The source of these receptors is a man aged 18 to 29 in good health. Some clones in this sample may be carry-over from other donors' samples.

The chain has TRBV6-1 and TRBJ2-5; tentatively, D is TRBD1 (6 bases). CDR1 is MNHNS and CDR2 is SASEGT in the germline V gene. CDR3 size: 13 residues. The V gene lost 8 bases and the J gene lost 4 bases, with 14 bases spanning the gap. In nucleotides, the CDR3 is TGTGCCAGCGCCCGACAGGTAGGAGAGACCCAGTACTTC. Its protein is CASARQVGETQYF.

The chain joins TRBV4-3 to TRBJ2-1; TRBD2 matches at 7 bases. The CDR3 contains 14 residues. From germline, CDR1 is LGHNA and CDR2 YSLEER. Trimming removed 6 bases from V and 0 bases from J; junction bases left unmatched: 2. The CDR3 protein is CASSSSGSYNEQFF. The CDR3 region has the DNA TGCGCCAGCAGTTCTAGCGGCTCCTACAATGAGCAGTTCTTC.

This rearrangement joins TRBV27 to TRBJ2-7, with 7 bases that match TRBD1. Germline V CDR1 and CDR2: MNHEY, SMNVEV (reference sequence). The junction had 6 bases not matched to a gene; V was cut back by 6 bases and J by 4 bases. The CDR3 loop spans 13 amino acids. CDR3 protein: CASRIGRGYEQYF. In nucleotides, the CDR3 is TGTGCCAGCAGGATAGGCAGGGGGTACGAGCAGTACTTC.

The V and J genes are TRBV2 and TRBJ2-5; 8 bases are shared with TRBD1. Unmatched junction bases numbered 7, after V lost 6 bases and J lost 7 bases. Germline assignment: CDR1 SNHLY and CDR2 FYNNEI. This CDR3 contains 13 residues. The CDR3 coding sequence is TGTGCCAGCAGGGCGGACAGGGACGGGACCCAGTACTTC. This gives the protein CASRADRDGTQYF.

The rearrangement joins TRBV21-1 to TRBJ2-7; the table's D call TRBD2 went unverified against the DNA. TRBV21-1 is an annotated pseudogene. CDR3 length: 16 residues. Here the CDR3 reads CASSKVGGKRPYEQYF. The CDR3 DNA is TGTGCCAGCAGCAAAGTGGGGGGTAAGCGGCCCTACGAGCAGTACTTC.

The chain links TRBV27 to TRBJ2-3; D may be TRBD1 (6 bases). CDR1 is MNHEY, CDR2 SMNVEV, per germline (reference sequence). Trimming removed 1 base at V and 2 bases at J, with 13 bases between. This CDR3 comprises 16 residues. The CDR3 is CASSLFGTSNTDTQYF. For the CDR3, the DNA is TGTGCCAGCAGTTTATTTGGGACAAGCAACACAGATACGCAGTATTTT.

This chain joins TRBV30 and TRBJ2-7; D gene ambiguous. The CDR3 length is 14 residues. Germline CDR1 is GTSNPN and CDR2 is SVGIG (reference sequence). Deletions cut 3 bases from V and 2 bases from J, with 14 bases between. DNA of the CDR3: TGTGCCTGGAGCCCCGCCGGATCCACCTACGAGCAGTACTTC. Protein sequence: CAWSPAGSTYEQYF.

CDR3 region: CASSRDGRETQYF. CDR3 nucleotide sequence: TGTGCCAGCAGCAGGGACGGCCGAGAGACCCAGTACTTC. The chain uses TRBV5-4 and TRBJ2-5; D might be TRBD1 or TRBD2, each matching 5 bases. Trimming pared 4 bases from V and 4 bases from J, leaving 11 bases between. The V gene's germline CDR1 is SGHNT and CDR2 YYREEE (reference sequence). The CDR3 runs 13 residues.

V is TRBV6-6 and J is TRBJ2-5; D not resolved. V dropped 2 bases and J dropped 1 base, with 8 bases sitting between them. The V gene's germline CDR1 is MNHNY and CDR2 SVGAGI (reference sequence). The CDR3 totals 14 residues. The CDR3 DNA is TGTGCCAGCAGTTACAACGGACCCCAAGAGACCCAGTACTTC. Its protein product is CASSYNGPQETQYF.

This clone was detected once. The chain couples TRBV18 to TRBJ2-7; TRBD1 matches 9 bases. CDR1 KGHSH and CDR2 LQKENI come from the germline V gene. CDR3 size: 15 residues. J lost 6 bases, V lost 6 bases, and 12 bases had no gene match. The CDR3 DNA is TGTGCCAGCTCCCCCCTCGGGACAGGGATGAGCGAGCAGTACTTC. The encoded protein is CASSPLGTGMSEQYF. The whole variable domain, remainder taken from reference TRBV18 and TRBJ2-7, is NAGVMQNPRHLVRRRGQEARLRCSPMKGHSHVYWYRQLPEEGLKFMVYLQKENIIDESGMPKERFSAEFPKEGPSILRIQQVVRGDSAAYFCASSPLGTGMSEQYFGPGTRLTVT.

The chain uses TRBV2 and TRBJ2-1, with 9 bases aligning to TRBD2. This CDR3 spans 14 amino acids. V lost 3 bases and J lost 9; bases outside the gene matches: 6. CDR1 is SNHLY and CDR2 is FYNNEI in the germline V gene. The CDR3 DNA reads TGTGCCAGCAGTGACGCGGGAGCGGGGGGTGAGCAGTTCTTC. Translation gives CASSDAGAGGEQFF.

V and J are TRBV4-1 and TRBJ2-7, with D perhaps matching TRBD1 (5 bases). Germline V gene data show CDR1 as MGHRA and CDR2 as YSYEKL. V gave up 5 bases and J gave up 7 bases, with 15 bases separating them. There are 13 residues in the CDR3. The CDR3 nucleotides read TGCGCCAGCAGCGAGCAGGGAATGATGGAGCAGTACTTC. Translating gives CASSEQGMMEQYF.

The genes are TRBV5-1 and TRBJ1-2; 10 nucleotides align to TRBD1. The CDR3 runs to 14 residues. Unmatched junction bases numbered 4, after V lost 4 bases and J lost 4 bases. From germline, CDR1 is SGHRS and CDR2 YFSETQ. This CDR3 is CASSMGQGSYGYTF. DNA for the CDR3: TGCGCCAGCAGCATGGGACAGGGGAGCTATGGCTACACCTTC. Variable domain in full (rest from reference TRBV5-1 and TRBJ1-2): KAGVTQTPRYLIKTRGQQVTLSCSPISGHRSVSWYQQTPGQGLQFLFEYFSETQRNKGNFPGRFSGRQFSNSRSEMNVSTLELGDSALYLCASSMGQGSYGYTFGSGTRLTVV.

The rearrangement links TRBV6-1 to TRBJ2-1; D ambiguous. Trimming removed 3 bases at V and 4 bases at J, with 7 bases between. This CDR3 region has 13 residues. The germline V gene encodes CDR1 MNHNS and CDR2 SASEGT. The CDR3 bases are TGTGCCAGCAGTGATGGATCGTACAATGAGCAGTTCTTC. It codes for CASSDGSYNEQFF.

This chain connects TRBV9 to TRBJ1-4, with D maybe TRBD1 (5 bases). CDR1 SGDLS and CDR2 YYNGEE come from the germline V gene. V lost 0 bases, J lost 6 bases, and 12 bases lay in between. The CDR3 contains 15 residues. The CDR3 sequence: CASSVDGTRDEKLFF. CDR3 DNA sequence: TGTGCCAGCAGCGTAGATGGGACTCGGGATGAAAAACTGTTTTTT.

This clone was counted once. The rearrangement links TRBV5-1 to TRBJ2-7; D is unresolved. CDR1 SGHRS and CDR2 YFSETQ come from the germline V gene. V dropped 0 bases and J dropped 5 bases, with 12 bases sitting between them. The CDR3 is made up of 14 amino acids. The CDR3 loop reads CASSLAQLADEQYF. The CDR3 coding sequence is TGCGCCAGCAGCTTGGCACAGTTGGCTGACGAGCAGTACTTC.

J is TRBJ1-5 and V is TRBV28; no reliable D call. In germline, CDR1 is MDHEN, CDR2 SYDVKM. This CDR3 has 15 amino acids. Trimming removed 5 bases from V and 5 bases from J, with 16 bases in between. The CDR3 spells CASSERGEADQPQHF. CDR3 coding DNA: TGTGCCAGCAGTGAACGGGGTGAAGCGGATCAGCCCCAGCATTTT.

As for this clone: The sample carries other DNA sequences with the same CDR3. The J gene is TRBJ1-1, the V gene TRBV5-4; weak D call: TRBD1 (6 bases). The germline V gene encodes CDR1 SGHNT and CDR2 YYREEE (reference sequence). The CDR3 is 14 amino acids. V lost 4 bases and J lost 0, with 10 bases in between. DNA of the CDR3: TGTGCCAGCAGCCCGGGGGGCATGAACACTGAAGCTTTCTTT. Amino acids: CASSPGGMNTEAFF.

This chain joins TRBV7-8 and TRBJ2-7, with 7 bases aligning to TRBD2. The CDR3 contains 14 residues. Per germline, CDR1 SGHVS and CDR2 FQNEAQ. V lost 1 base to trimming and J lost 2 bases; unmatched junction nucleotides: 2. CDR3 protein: CASSLVRGAYEQYF. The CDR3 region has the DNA TGTGCCAGCAGCTTAGTCCGGGGGGCCTACGAGCAGTACTTC.

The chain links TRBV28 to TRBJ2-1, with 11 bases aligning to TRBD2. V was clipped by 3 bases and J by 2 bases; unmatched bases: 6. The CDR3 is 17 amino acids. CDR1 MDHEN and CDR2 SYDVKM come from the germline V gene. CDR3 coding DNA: TGTGCCAGCAGTTTCCCCCTAGCGGGAGGAACCTACAATGAGCAGTTCTTC. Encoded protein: CASSFPLAGGTYNEQFF.

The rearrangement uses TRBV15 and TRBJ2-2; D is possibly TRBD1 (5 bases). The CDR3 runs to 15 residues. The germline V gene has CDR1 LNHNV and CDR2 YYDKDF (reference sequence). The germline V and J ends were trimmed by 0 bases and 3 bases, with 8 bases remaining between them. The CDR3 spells CATSREAGYTGELFF. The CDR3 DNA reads TGTGCCACCAGCAGAGAGGCAGGGTACACCGGGGAGCTGTTTTTT.